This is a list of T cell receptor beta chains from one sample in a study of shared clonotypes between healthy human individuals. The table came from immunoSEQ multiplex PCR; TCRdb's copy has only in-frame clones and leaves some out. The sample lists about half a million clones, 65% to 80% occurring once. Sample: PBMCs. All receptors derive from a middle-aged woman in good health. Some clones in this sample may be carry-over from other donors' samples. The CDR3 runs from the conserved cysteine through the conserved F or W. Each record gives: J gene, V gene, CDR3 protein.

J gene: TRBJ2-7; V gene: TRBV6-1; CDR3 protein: CASSEPGGSYEQYF
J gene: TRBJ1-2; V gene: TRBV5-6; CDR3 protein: CASSFESQGAGYTF
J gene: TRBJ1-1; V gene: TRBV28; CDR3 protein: CASSLSLWDSPNPEAFF
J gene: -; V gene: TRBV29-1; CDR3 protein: CSVGSTSNYEQYF
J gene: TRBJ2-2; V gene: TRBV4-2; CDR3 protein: CASSFDGGSRELFF
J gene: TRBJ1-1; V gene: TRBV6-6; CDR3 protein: CASSYAVYTEAFF
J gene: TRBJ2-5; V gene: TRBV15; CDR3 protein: CATSRERTVSAQYF
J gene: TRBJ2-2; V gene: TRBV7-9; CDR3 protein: CASSLSLAAGELFF
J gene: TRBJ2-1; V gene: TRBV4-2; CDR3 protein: CASSQELGLDKQFF
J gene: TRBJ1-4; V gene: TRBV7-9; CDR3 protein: CASSLGSENEKLFF
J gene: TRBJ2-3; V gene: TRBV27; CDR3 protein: CASSLLSTDTQYF
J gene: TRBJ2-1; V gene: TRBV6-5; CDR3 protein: CASSYVGTARNNEQFF
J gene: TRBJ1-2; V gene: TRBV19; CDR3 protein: CASRPGGAGGYGYTF
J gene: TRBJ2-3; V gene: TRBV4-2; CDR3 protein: CASSQAGALSTDTQYF
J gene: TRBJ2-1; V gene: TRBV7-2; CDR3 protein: CASSLWASGSSNEQFF
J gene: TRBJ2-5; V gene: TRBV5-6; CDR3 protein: CASSSARAQYF
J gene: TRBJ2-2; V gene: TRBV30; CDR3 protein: CAWSEITGTTGELFF
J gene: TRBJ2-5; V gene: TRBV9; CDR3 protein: CASSGSGTKETQYF
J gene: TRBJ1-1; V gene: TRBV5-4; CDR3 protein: CASSLAAGRDTEAFF
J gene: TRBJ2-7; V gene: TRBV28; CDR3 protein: CASTTGGTSSYEQYF
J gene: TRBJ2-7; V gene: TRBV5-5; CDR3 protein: CASSRPGQATYEQYF
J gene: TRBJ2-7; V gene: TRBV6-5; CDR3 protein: CASSYVAGGPGEQYF
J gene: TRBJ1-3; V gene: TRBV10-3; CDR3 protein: CAISEAPGNTIYF
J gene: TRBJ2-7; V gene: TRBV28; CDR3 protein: CASSTLGGVSSYEQYF
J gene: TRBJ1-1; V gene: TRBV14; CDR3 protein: CASTQAGPNTEAFF
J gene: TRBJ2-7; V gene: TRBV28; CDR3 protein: CASSFGRPGDYEQYF
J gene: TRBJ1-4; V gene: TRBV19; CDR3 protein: CASSQTGGGDEKLFF
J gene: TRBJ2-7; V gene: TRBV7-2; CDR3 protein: CASSLVGQSSYEQYF
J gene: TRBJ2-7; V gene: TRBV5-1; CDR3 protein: CASSLQGPSYEQYF
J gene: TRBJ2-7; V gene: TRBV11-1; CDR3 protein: CASTLVQGTSSYEQYF
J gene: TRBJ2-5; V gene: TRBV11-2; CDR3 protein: CASSLGGRLRGETQYF
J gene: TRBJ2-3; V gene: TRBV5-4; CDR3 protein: CASSLEGATNTQYF
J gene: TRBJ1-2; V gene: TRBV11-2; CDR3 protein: CASSFGQSTLTF
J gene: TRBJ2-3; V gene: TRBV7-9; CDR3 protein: CASSLASGRARTQYF
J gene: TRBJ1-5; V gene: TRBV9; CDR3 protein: CASSVKQGIIGNQPQHF
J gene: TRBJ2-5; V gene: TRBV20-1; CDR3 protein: CSASNQETQYF
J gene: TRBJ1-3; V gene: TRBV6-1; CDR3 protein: CASIGYFSGNTIYF
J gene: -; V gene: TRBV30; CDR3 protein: CAWSQDRYEQYF
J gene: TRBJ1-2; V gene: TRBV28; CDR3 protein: CASSFNWGYTF
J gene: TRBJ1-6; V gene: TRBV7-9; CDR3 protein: CASSSQTAHNSPLHF
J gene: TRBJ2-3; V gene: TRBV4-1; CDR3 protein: CASSSRGGRDTQYF
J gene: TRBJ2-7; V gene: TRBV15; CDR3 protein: CATSRGRDRYEQYF
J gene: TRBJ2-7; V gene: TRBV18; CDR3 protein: CASSPGYEQYF
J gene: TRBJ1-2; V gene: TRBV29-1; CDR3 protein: CSVVSQGVGYTF
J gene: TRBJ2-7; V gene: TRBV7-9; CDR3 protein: CASSKTGSYEQYF
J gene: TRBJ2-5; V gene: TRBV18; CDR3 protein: CASSGWNRGQETQYF
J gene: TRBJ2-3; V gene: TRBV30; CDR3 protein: CAWRTPGPDTQYF
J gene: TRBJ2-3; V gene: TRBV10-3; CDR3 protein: CAISDGQDTDTQYF
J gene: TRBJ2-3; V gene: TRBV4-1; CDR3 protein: CASSQDDLRDTQYF
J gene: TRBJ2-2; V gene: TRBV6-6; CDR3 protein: CASSQSGSSPGELFF
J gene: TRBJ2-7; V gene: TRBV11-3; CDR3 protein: CASSSGTYEQYF
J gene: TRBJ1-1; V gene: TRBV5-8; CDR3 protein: CASSLRSRIRNTEAFF